Each of the 28 T cell receptor beta chains below was sequenced from the same sample in a study of CD8 T cells in ankylosing spondylitis. Study-wide points: Blood from ankylosing spondylitis patients appeared to carry a characteristic roughly eight-variant TCR beta motif.

Their antigens are not known. TCRdb re-derived calls from the 5' RACE reads in MiXCR, one entry per CDR3 protein. The sample lists around 430,000 distinct CDR3 sequences; 17% were seen once. Sequenced material: blood, either unsorted or a sorted T cell fraction (not recorded which). The receptors shown here come from a male donor with ankylosing spondylitis.

This clonotype has a count of ten or more. The chain links TRBV7-9 to TRBJ2-2; D is unclear. In germline, CDR1 is SEHNR, CDR2 FQNEAQ (reference sequence). This CDR3 spans 14 amino acids. V was shortened by 2 bases and J by 2 bases, with 6 bases between the two germline ends. The CDR3 DNA follows: TGTGCCAGCAGCTTACTTGTTAACACCGGGGAGCTGTTTTTT. Amino acid sequence: CASSLLVNTGELFF.

The chain uses TRBV20-1 and TRBJ2-4, with TRBD1 matching over 7 bases. Germline CDR1 is DFQATT and CDR2 is SNEGSKA (reference sequence). The CDR3 sequence is 12 residues long. The V and J ends lost 4 bases and 6 bases, in that order; junction bases with no gene match: 3. In DNA, the CDR3 is TGCAGTGCTACTCGACAGGGAAACATTCAGTACTTC. Residues: CSATRQGNIQYF.

Many counts were recorded for this clonotype. The chain links TRBV5-1 to TRBJ2-2; D is unclear. V lost 5 bases, J lost 0 bases, and 5 bases lay in between. The CDR3 has 13 amino acids. The V gene's germline CDR1 is SGHRS and CDR2 YFSETQ. The CDR3 DNA sequence: TGCGCCAGCAGGTTCACGAACACCGGGGAGCTGTTTTTT. This sequence encodes CASRFTNTGELFF.

This rearrangement joins TRBV6-1 to TRBJ2-2; D ambiguous. Germline loops: CDR1 MNHNS, CDR2 SASEGT. The V end was cut by 8 bases, the J end by 8 bases, with 18 bases between. This CDR3 comprises 14 residues. The CDR3 nucleotides read TGTGCCAGCCGATCTGGACCAGCTACTGGGGAGCTGTTTTTT. Translating it yields CASRSGPATGELFF.

This clonotype has only a few counts. The DNA of the CDR3 is TGTGCCAGCAGCTTTCTGACGCGGGGTACCGGGGAGCTGTTTTTT. Protein sequence: CASSFLTRGTGELFF. The chain uses TRBV5-5 and TRBJ2-2, with D possibly being TRBD2 (6 bases). The CDR3 is 15 amino acids. Trimming removed 2 bases at V and 5 bases at J, with 13 bases between. Germline V gene data show CDR1 as SGHKS and CDR2 as YYEKEE (reference sequence).

This clonotype has only a few counts. V usage is TRBV5-5 and J usage is TRBJ1-1, with D possibly being TRBD1 (5 bases). The length of the CDR3 is 16 residues. Germline V CDR1 and CDR2: SGHKS, YYEKEE (reference sequence). Trimming took off 1 base at V and 0 bases at J, with 13 bases between the two ends. The CDR3 reads CASSLFEGLLNTEAFF. The CDR3 coding sequence is TGTGCCAGCAGCTTGTTTGAGGGACTCTTGAACACTGAAGCTTTCTTT.

The V gene is TRBV6-1, the J gene TRBJ2-3; no clear D gene. Trimming left V 2 bases short and J 6 bases short, with 9 bases between. The germline gives CDR1 MNHNS, CDR2 SASEGT. The CDR3 loop spans 13 amino acids. As DNA, the CDR3 is TGTGCCAGCAGTGAAATTCCGAAGGATACGCAGTATTTT. It translates to CASSEIPKDTQYF.

There are a few counts of this clonotype. The chain uses TRBV3-1 and TRBJ2-7, with a tentative D call TRBD1 (6 bases). The germline gives CDR1 LGHDT, CDR2 YNNKEL (reference sequence). V lost 5 bases to trimming and J lost 2 bases, with 16 bases between them. The CDR3 runs to 15 residues. Here the CDR3 reads CASSVYGQSTYEQYF. As DNA, the CDR3 is TGTGCCAGCAGCGTGTACGGACAGTCAACCTACGAGCAGTACTTC.

This sequence joins TRBV20-1 and TRBJ1-3, with D maybe TRBD1 (6 bases). Looked up from germline, CDR1 is DFQATT and CDR2 is SNEGSKA (reference sequence). This CDR3 has 15 residues. V shed 3 bases and J shed 2 bases, with 14 bases lying between them. CDR3 DNA: TGCAGTGCTAGGGAAACAGGGAGGCCTGGAAACACCATATATTTT. Protein product: CSARETGRPGNTIYF.

The genes are TRBV12-3 or TRBV12-4 and TRBJ2-7; D remains ambiguous. The CDR3 runs to 14 residues. Trimming removed 5 bases from V and 0 bases from J, with 11 bases in between. The CDR3 DNA follows: TGTGCCAGCAGTCCAAGGCGTAGCTCCTACGAGCAGTACTTC. This codes for CASSPRRSSYEQYF.

The table lists this clonotype with a few counts. The J gene is TRBJ2-7, the V gene TRBV3-1; 9 positions agree with TRBD1. Germline assignment: CDR1 LGHDT and CDR2 YNNKEL (reference sequence). This CDR3 region has 14 residues. The ends lost 2 bases at V and 5 bases at J; junction bases unmatched: 4. CDR3: CASSQRGTGNEQYF. Here the CDR3 DNA reads TGTGCCAGCAGCCAAAGGGGGACAGGGAACGAGCAGTACTTC.

CDR3 nucleotide sequence: TGCGCCAGCAGCTCGGGGGGCCGGGGGTTCACTGAAGCTTTCTTT. Its translation is CASSSGGRGFTEAFF. The V and J genes are TRBV5-1 and TRBJ1-1; TRBD1 might be the D (6 bases). The CDR3 spans 15 residues. V lost 3 bases to trimming and J lost 4 bases, with 16 bases between them. Germline-derived CDR1 and CDR2 are SGHRS and YFSETQ.

This clonotype was seen more than once but under ten times. This rearrangement joins TRBV10-2 to TRBJ1-1; D perhaps matches TRBD1 (6 bases). CDR3 size: 11 residues. Trimming shortened V by 8 bases and J by 6 bases, and 10 bases separated the two germline ends. The germline V gene encodes CDR1 WSHSY and CDR2 SAAADI. In DNA, the CDR3 is TGCGCCAGCCAGGGGTTCGCTGAAGCTTTCTTT. Amino acids: CASQGFAEAFF.

A few counts support this clonotype. CDR3 sequence: CASRNSGTNTGELFF. The CDR3 DNA reads TGTGCCAGCAGGAATAGCGGGACGAACACCGGGGAGCTGTTTTTT. The chain joins TRBV2 to TRBJ2-2; TRBD2 matches at 8 bases. V gave up 6 bases and J gave up 0 bases; unmatched junction bases: 3. Germline V CDR1 and CDR2: SNHLY, FYNNEI. The CDR3 contains 15 residues.

The chain couples TRBV3-1 to TRBJ1-2, with 8 bases identical to TRBD1. V shed 5 bases and J 8 bases; nucleotides not matched to a gene: 4. The CDR3 spans 12 residues. Germline V gene lookup returns CDR1 LGHDT and CDR2 YNNKEL (reference sequence). In DNA form, the CDR3 reads TGTGCCAGCAGCACGGGACAGGCCGGCTACACCTTC. Its protein product is CASSTGQAGYTF.

The rearrangement joins TRBV5-1 to TRBJ2-7; either TRBD1 or TRBD2 may fit D (5 bases each). This CDR3 comprises 11 residues. Trimming took off 7 bases at V and 4 bases at J, with 9 bases between the two ends. CDR1 is SGHRS and CDR2 is YFSETQ in the germline V gene. This CDR3 reads CASGAGYEQYF. The CDR3 nucleotides read TGCGCCAGCGGGGCGGGTTACGAGCAGTACTTC.

The gene calls are TRBV20-1 and TRBJ1-1; D remains unclear. The CDR3 runs to 11 residues. V was clipped by 5 bases and J by 5 bases, with 9 bases between them. The germline gives CDR1 DFQATT, CDR2 SNEGSKA (reference sequence). The CDR3 nucleotides are TGCAGTGCTTTTTGGGGAACTGAAGCTTTCTTT. Translation gives CSAFWGTEAFF.

Many counts were recorded for this clonotype. The chain couples TRBV12-3 or TRBV12-4 to TRBJ1-4, with 7 bases aligning to TRBD1. This CDR3 has 15 residues. V trimming: 1 base; J trimming: 4 bases; junction bases outside the gene matches: 3. The CDR3: CASSLDGTDNEKLFF. The CDR3 DNA sequence: TGTGCCAGCAGTTTAGACGGGACAGATAATGAAAAACTGTTTTTT.

This chain uses TRBV7-9 with TRBJ2-3; perhaps TRBD2 as D (5 bases). The CDR3 has 15 residues. From germline, CDR1 is SEHNR and CDR2 FQNEAQ (reference sequence). With 1 base removed from V and 3 bases from J, the gap between germline ends came to 11 bases. The CDR3: CASSLVRGLTDTQYF. CDR3 nucleotides: TGTGCCAGCAGCTTAGTTCGCGGGTTAACAGATACGCAGTATTTT.

The rearrangement joins TRBV3-1 to TRBJ1-1; D unclear. The CDR3 has 13 residues. Germline V gene sequence: CDR1 LGHDT, CDR2 YNNKEL (reference sequence). V was cut by 8 bases and J by 1 base, with 11 bases left in between. The CDR3 bases are TGTGCCAGCGGCCCTGTTGGGAACACTGAAGCTTTCTTT. It specifies CASGPVGNTEAFF.

The chain employs TRBV7-9 and TRBJ2-6, with TRBD1 identical over 9 bases. V trimming: 5 bases; J trimming: 2 bases; junction bases outside the gene matches: 7. The CDR3 sequence is 17 residues long. The germline CDR1 and CDR2 sequences are SEHNR and FQNEAQ (reference sequence). The CDR3 protein is CASSGPGQGAGANVLTF. In DNA form, the CDR3 reads TGTGCCAGCAGCGGCCCGGGACAGGGTGCTGGGGCCAACGTCCTGACTTTC.

V and J are TRBV7-9 and TRBJ1-2; 7 nucleotides align to TRBD1. This CDR3 region has 14 residues. V lost 6 bases, J lost 1 base, and 5 bases stayed unmatched. The germline CDR1 and CDR2 sequences are SEHNR and FQNEAQ (reference sequence). CDR3 sequence: CASRGTALNYGYTF. The CDR3 DNA reads TGTGCCAGCAGGGGGACAGCCCTTAACTATGGCTACACCTTC.

The chain is built from TRBV20-1 and TRBJ1-5; D gene uncertain. V dropped 3 bases and J dropped 8 bases, with 14 bases sitting between them. From germline, CDR1 is DFQATT and CDR2 SNEGSKA (reference sequence). The CDR3 extends over 13 amino acids. The CDR3 bases are TGCAGTGCTAGTGGAGAGGGCGCGGAGCCCCAGCATTTT. Translation gives CSASGEGAEPQHF.

This clonotype appeared a few times. The chain is built from TRBV3-1 and TRBJ2-1; 13 positions match TRBD2. Germline CDR1 LGHDT, CDR2 YNNKEL (reference sequence). The CDR3 is 18 amino acids. With 2 bases clipped from V and 3 bases from J, the junction kept 7 bases outside the gene matches. CDR3 DNA sequence: TGTGCCAGCAGCCAATCGGGACTAGCGGGGATATACTACAATGAGCAGTTCTTC. Translated, it gives CASSQSGLAGIYYNEQFF.

The chain carries TRBV12-3 or TRBV12-4 and TRBJ2-7, with TRBD2 matching 9 bases. Trimming at V came to 2 bases and at J to 3 bases, leaving 8 bases not matched to a gene. The CDR3 runs 16 residues. The CDR3 here is CASSLRKRLADYEQYF. The DNA of the CDR3 is TGTGCCAGCAGTTTAAGGAAGAGACTAGCGGACTACGAGCAGTACTTC.

The chain carries TRBV20-1 and TRBJ1-6; 7 nucleotides agree with TRBD1. Per the germline V gene, CDR1 is DFQATT and CDR2 is SNEGSKA (reference sequence). The V and J ends lost 0 bases and 3 bases, in that order; junction bases with no gene match: 2. The CDR3 covers 15 residues. CDR3 coding DNA: TGCAGTGCTAGAGATCGACAGGGCTATAATTCACCCCTCCACTTT. Amino acids: CSARDRQGYNSPLHF.

This clonotype was seen a few times. The rearrangement joins TRBV4-3 to TRBJ2-7, with a weak D call TRBD2 (7 bases). Trimming took 3 bases from V and 3 from J, leaving 15 bases between them. CDR1 and CDR2 from the germline V gene are LGHNA and YSLEER. The CDR3 is made up of 15 amino acids. The CDR3 sequence: CASSQGRGTIYEQYF. The DNA for the CDR3 is TGCGCCAGCAGCCAGGGTAGGGGGACTATCTACGAGCAGTACTTC.

This clonotype was observed a few times. This chain joins TRBV19 and TRBJ2-3; the match to TRBD2 covers 10 bases. There are 16 residues in the CDR3. V lost 4 bases to trimming and J lost 5 bases; unmatched junction nucleotides: 9. Germline CDR1 reads LNHDA; CDR2 reads SQIVND (reference sequence). CDR3 nucleotides: TGTGCCAGTAGTACAGACCCTAGCGGGAGAGAAGATACGCAGTATTTT. Its translation is CASSTDPSGREDTQYF. Full variable domain (outside the CDR3, taken from reference TRBV19 and TRBJ2-3): DGGITQSPKYLFRKEGQNVTLSCEQNLNHDAMYWYRQDPGQGLRLIYYSQIVNDFQKGDIAEGYSVSREKKESFPLTVTSAQKNPTAFYLCASSTDPSGREDTQYFGPGTRLTVL.